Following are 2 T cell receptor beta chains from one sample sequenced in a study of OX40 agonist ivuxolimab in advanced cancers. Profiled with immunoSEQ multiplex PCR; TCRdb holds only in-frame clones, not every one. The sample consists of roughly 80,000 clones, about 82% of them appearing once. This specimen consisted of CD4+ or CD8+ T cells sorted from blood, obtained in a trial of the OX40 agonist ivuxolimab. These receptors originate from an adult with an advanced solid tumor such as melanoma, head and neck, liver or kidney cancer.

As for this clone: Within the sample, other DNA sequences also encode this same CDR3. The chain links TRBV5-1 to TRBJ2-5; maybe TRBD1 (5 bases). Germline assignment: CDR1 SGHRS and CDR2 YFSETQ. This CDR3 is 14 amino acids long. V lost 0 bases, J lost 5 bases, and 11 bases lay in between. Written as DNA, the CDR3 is TGCGCCAGCAGCTTGGGTGGGGCGCGGGAGACCCAGTACTTC. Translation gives CASSLGGARETQYF.

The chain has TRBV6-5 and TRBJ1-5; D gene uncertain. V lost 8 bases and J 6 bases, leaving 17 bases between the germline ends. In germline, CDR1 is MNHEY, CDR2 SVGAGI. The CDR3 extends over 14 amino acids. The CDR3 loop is CASGLSGHGQPQHF. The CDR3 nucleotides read TGTGCCAGCGGCCTCAGTGGGCACGGTCAGCCCCAGCATTTT.